A single T cell receptor beta chain is shown here with its context. Its antigen remains unidentified. From about 400 ng of RNA, a library with molecular barcoded alpha/delta and beta/gamma adaptors was made. TCRdb reprocessed the reads via MiXCR and lists one record per CDR3 protein. The data show more than 70,000 distinct CDR3 sequences, about 22% seen once. The CDR3 consists of 15 residues. CDR1 MNHEY and CDR2 SMNVEV come from the germline V gene (reference sequence). V dropped 6 bases and J dropped 5; count of bases not matched to a gene: 12. This record belongs to a study of read filtering for tumor transcriptome and immune sequencing. Study context: The cohort had over 16 men and more than 11 women aged roughly 40 to 80, mean about 70 years.

Every patient had bone marrow sampled while the disease was active. Regarding the study as a whole: Sorted CD138-negative bone marrow cells were not purified T cells.

The gene calls are TRBV27 and TRBJ1-1; 7 bases fit TRBD1. The clonotype originates from a donor aged 40 or over with multiple myeloma. The material sequenced was a population of CD138-negative cells sorted from bone marrow. The CDR3 nucleotides read TGTGCCAGCAGAGACGGACAGGCCCTCTTGACTGAAGCTTTCTTT. As protein: CASRDGQALLTEAFF.